The 11 T cell receptor beta chains reported below all come from one sample, sequenced in a study of blood T cell repertoires in COVID-19. Only in-frame clones appear in the TCRdb table, and some are missing; sequencing was by immunoSEQ multiplex PCR. The repertoire holds 330,000 or so clones, with 87% as singletons. Sequencing was done on a sample of peripheral blood. Every receptor here comes from a man between 25 and 39 years old with COVID-19, enrolled during active disease.

The chain links TRBV12-5 to TRBJ2-1, with 12 bases matching TRBD2. The CDR3 covers 15 residues. Germline-derived CDR1 and CDR2 are LGHNT and FRNRAP. Trimming cost V 1 base and J 10 bases; bases outside gene matches: 5. CDR3: CASGLASGGEVEQFF. Here the CDR3 DNA reads TGTGCTAGTGGTTTGGCTAGCGGGGGGGAAGTAGAGCAGTTCTTC.

The rearrangement joins TRBV19 to TRBJ2-1; 10 bases match TRBD1. The germline gives CDR1 LNHDA, CDR2 SQIVND (reference sequence). There are 15 residues in the CDR3. V lost 8 bases and J lost 8; bases outside the gene matches: 12. CDR3 sequence (DNA): TGTGCCAGTGGAAGCGGACAGGGGGGATGGTATGAGCAGTTCTTC. Translating gives CASGSGQGGWYEQFF.

This clone appeared once. The gene calls are TRBV6-5 and TRBJ2-5, with a possible D match to TRBD2 (6 bases). V was shortened by 3 bases and J by 5 bases, with 16 bases between the two germline ends. Germline V CDR1 and CDR2: MNHEY, SVGAGI. The CDR3 is made up of 15 amino acids. CDR3 in amino acids: CASSYGQLGRETQYF. CDR3 DNA: TGTGCCAGCAGTTATGGGCAACTAGGGAGGGAGACCCAGTACTTC.

The rearrangement links TRBV18 to TRBJ1-1; D perhaps matches TRBD1 (5 bases). V dropped 2 bases and J dropped 0 bases, with 10 bases sitting between them. This CDR3 is built from 15 residues. CDR1 KGHSH and CDR2 LQKENI come from the germline V gene. CDR3 sequence: CASSPWGGLNTEAFF. Written as DNA, the CDR3 is TGTGCCAGCTCACCATGGGGGGGTTTGAACACTGAAGCTTTCTTT.

V and J are TRBV4-1 and TRBJ2-3; no reliable D call. Between the trimmed V and J ends, which lost 4 bases and 5 bases, there was a span of 10 bases. Germline values: CDR1 MGHRA, CDR2 YSYEKL. The CDR3 is made up of 13 amino acids. This chain's CDR3 is CASSLLPGDTQYF. In DNA form, the CDR3 reads TGCGCCAGCAGCCTCTTGCCGGGAGATACGCAGTATTTT.

Note on this clone: In the same sample, other DNA sequences code for this CDR3. This chain connects TRBV7-2 to TRBJ1-1; possible D gene TRBD1, 6 bases. The CDR3 length is 15 residues. CDR1 is SGHTA, CDR2 FQGNSA, per germline. The ends were cut back, 1 base at V and 4 bases at J, with 13 bases in the middle. The CDR3: CASSLGVQGGTEAFF. In DNA, the CDR3 is TGTGCCAGCAGCTTAGGGGTTCAAGGGGGCACTGAAGCTTTCTTT.

V and J are TRBV5-1 and TRBJ2-2; 8 bases agree with TRBD1. The CDR3 extends over 15 amino acids. The germline V gene has CDR1 SGHRS and CDR2 YFSETQ. Trimming took 6 bases from V and 4 from J; bases not matched to a gene: 8. CDR3 nucleotides: TGCGCCAGCAACCCAACCGGGACAGGCACCGGGGAGCTGTTTTTT. Its protein product is CASNPTGTGTGELFF.

The rearrangement joins TRBV7-9 to TRBJ1-4; the match to TRBD1 covers 9 bases. This CDR3 has 15 residues. After removal of 5 bases from V and 7 bases from J, the junction contained 8 bases not matched to a gene. CDR1 SEHNR and CDR2 FQNEAQ come from the germline V gene (reference sequence). CDR3 region: CASSPGQGRSEKLFF. The CDR3 DNA sequence: TGTGCCAGCAGCCCGGGACAGGGACGTAGTGAAAAACTGTTTTTT.

V and J are TRBV5-4 and TRBJ2-5, with 12 bases matching TRBD2. The CDR3 has 16 residues. The V segment lost 4 bases and the J segment 5 bases; nucleotides outside the gene matches: 9. Per the germline V gene, CDR1 is SGHNT and CDR2 is YYREEE (reference sequence). CDR3 loop: CASSEGLAGGLETQYF. The CDR3 nucleotides read TGTGCCAGCAGCGAGGGCCTAGCGGGGGGGCTGGAGACCCAGTACTTC.

V usage is TRBV5-1 and J usage is TRBJ2-1; D gene ambiguous. The CDR3 contains 12 residues. The V gene's germline CDR1 is SGHRS and CDR2 YFSETQ. Trimming removed 1 base at V and 5 bases at J, with 4 bases between. CDR3 nucleotide sequence: TGCGCCAGCAGCTTGCCCGACAATGAGCAGTTCTTC. Protein product: CASSLPDNEQFF.

The chain has TRBV18 and TRBJ2-7, with D perhaps TRBD2 (5 bases). Germline V lookup: CDR1 KGHSH, CDR2 LQKENI. The ends were cut back, 1 base at V and 1 base at J, with 8 bases in the middle. This CDR3 has 14 amino acids. This CDR3 is CASSPLTGSYEQYF. CDR3 DNA sequence: TGTGCCAGCTCACCACTGACGGGATCCTACGAGCAGTACTTC.